The text below deals with one T cell receptor (beta chain). Its antigen is not identified. The study ran its PCR with 60 Vbeta and 13 Jbeta primers. TCRdb's copy holds only in-frame clones and misses some; the assay was immunoSEQ multiplex PCR. The profile covers some 170,000 clones, with more than 75% appearing a single time and about a tenth taken by the ten largest. The sample comes from a study of cytomegalovirus exposure and HLA in healthy donors. The CDR3 is made up of 18 amino acids. Germline lookup yields CDR1 MGHRA and CDR2 YSYEKL. The V segment lost 4 bases and the J segment 0 bases; nucleotides outside the gene matches: 7. Broader study findings: Indistinguishable V segments, including TRBV6-2 and TRBV6-3, were excluded.

The sample taken for sequencing was PBMCs. The receptor comes from a man younger than 35 in good health and CMV-seropositive. The gene calls are TRBV4-1 and TRBJ2-7, with TRBD2 matching over 15 bases. Here the CDR3 reads CASSLRTSGGALSYEQYF. The CDR3 DNA sequence: TGCGCCAGCAGCCTCCGGACTAGCGGGGGGGCTCTCTCCTACGAGCAGTACTTC.